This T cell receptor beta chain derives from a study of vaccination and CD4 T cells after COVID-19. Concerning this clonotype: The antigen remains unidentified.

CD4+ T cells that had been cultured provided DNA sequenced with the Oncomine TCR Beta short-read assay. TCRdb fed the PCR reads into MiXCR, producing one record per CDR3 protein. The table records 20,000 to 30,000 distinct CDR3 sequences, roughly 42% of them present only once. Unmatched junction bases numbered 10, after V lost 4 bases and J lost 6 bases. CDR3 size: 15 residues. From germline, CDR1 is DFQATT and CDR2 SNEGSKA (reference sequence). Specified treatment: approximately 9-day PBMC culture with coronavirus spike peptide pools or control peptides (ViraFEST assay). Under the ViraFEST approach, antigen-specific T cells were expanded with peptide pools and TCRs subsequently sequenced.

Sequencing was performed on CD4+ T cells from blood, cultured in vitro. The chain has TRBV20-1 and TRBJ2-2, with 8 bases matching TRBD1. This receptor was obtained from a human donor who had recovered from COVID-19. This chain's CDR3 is CSAIRTGRSAGELFF. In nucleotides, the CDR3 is TGCAGTGCTATTCGGACAGGGAGGAGCGCCGGGGAGCTGTTTTTT.